This T cell receptor (beta chain) was sequenced in a study of identical twins. TCRdb reprocessed the 5' RACE reads with MiXCR, giving one entry per CDR3 protein. This table has about 220,000 distinct CDR3 sequences, 5% to 7% appearing once. The sample also formed part of further work on T cells expressing NK-cell markers.

Sequencing was performed on CD8+ T cells sorted from blood. This receptor was obtained from a woman between 18 and 29 years old in good health.

The CDR3 sequence is CASTLTRGFSEQYF. CDR3 nucleotide sequence: TGTGCCAGCACCCTCACCCGGGGGTTTTCCGAGCAGTACTTC. The chain has TRBV12-3 or TRBV12-4 and TRBJ2-7, with D possibly matching TRBD2 (6 bases). V gave up 7 bases and J gave up 6 bases, with 19 bases separating them. The CDR3 spans 14 residues.